The entry that follows covers one T cell receptor (beta chain) sequence. The data derive from a study of T cell changes during pregnancy in multiple sclerosis. Method: immunoSEQ multiplex PCR; TCRdb's copy keeps in-frame clones and lacks some. This sample has around 100,000 clones, with about 90% found just once. This CDR3 is 17 amino acids long. V gave up 4 bases and J gave up 6 bases; unmatched junction bases: 13. Germline CDR1 LGHNA, CDR2 YSLEER. The TCR originated in a female donor with multiple sclerosis, enrolled in a pregnancy study. The chain is built from TRBV4-3 and TRBJ2-2, with 8 bases that match TRBD1. Sequencing was performed on peripheral blood, taken after pregnancy. CDR3 in DNA: TGCGCCAGCAGCCCAGGACAGGGACTTCTAAGGGCCGGGGAGCTGTTTTTT. As protein: CASSPGQGLLRAGELFF.